This is a list of T cell receptor beta chains from one sample in a study of CD8 T cells in ankylosing spondylitis. TCRdb reprocessed the 5' RACE reads via MiXCR and lists one record per CDR3 protein. This sample has about 180,000 distinct CDR3 sequences, with around 8.9% found just once. Sample: blood, either unsorted or a sorted T cell fraction (not recorded which). The receptor set was obtained from a female donor with ankylosing spondylitis or in good health (not recorded which). CDR3s include the opening cysteine and the closing phenylalanine or tryptophan. The D gene is left open where the match is weak. A clone size is listed for some rows: how often the clone was seen (once, few, many), or a class if it is expanded.

v_gene,d_gene,abundance,j_gene,CDR3aa,CDR3nt
TRBV6-5,TRBD2,-,TRBJ2-1,CASSYVREGLNEQFF,TGTGCCAGCAGTTACGTCCGGGAGGGCCTGAATGAGCAGTTCTTC
TRBV6-6,-,many,TRBJ2-2,CASSYGGGELFF,TGTGCCAGCAGTTACGGGGGCGGGGAGCTGTTTTTT
TRBV28,TRBD1,few,TRBJ1-1,CASSLTGDDTEAFF,TGTGCCAGCAGTTTAACAGGGGACGACACTGAAGCTTTCTTT
TRBV7-9,-,-,TRBJ1-2,CASSYGIYGYTF,TGTGCCAGCAGCTACGGGATCTATGGCTACACCTTC
TRBV7-9,-,-,TRBJ2-3,CASSFSGVGDTQYF,TGTGCCAGCAGCTTTTCCGGGGTTGGGGATACGCAGTATTTT
TRBV29-1,-,many,TRBJ2-7,CSVESEGPSYEQYF,TGCAGCGTTGAGTCGGAAGGTCCTAGCTACGAGCAGTACTTC
TRBV5-1,TRBD1,-,TRBJ2-2,CASSFPGQGNFGELFF,TGCGCCAGCAGCTTTCCGGGACAGGGGAATTTCGGGGAGCTGTTTTTT
TRBV13,TRBD1,once,TRBJ2-1,CASSLAGQGGYEQFF,TGTGCCAGCAGCTTAGCGGGACAGGGAGGCTATGAGCAGTTCTTC
TRBV2,TRBD2,-,TRBJ2-7,CASLGGEQYF,TGTGCCAGCTTGGGGGGGGAGCAGTACTTC
TRBV6-1,-,few,TRBJ2-7,CASSPTSPIRAESYEQYF,TGTGCCAGCAGTCCAACTAGCCCAATTAGAGCGGAGTCCTACGAGCAGTACTTC
TRBV20-1,-,few,TRBJ2-7,CSAREGGAFYEQYF,TGCAGTGCTAGAGAAGGTGGGGCGTTCTACGAGCAGTACTTC
TRBV7-2,TRBD2,-,TRBJ2-3,CASSQGLAGTKDTQYF,TGTGCCAGCAGCCAAGGACTAGCGGGAACCAAAGATACGCAGTATTTT
TRBV6-1,TRBD2,-,TRBJ2-1,CASSHRAGAHNEQFF,TGTGCCAGCAGCCACCGTGCGGGAGCCCACAATGAGCAGTTCTTC
TRBV6-6,-,few,TRBJ2-7,CASTGKRYEQYF,TGTGCCAGCACAGGGAAACGCTACGAGCAGTACTTC
TRBV12-3/TRBV12-4,TRBD1,many,TRBJ1-3,CASSLTGGIGNTIYF,TGTGCCAGCAGCTTAACAGGGGGAATTGGAAACACCATATATTTT
TRBV20-1,-,few,TRBJ1-5,CSARDGIVQHF,TGCAGTGCTAGAGATGGAATTGTCCAGCATTTT
TRBV18,-,-,TRBJ2-1,CASSSRGAWDEQFF,TGTGCCAGCTCAAGTCGAGGTGCATGGGATGAGCAGTTCTTC
TRBV4-3,-,few,TRBJ1-1,CASSPPGGAEAFF,TGCGCCAGCAGCCCTCCGGGAGGTGCTGAAGCTTTCTTT
TRBV9,-,-,TRBJ2-2,CASGLGVDTGELFF,TGTGCCAGCGGCTTAGGAGTCGACACCGGGGAGCTGTTTTTT
TRBV7-6,-,many,TRBJ2-3,CASSPADALSTDTQYF,TGTGCCAGCAGCCCAGCGGACGCCCTTAGCACAGATACGCAGTATTTT
TRBV30,TRBD1,few,TRBJ1-4,CAWSVQGRFGKLFF,TGTGCCTGGAGTGTACAGGGGAGGTTTGGAAAACTGTTTTTT
TRBV2,TRBD2,-,TRBJ2-1,CASSERPVGSGNEQFF,TGTGCCAGCAGTGAACGGCCGGTGGGTAGCGGGAATGAGCAGTTCTTC
TRBV20-1,-,many,TRBJ2-1,CSVRGGPYNEQFF,TGCAGTGTCAGGGGGGGACCCTACAATGAGCAGTTCTTC
TRBV20-1,-,many,TRBJ1-1,CSAEIQGFYTEAFF,TGCAGTGCGGAAATACAGGGCTTTTACACTGAAGCTTTCTTT
TRBV5-1,-,many,TRBJ1-1,CASSVEGYSTEAFF,TGCGCCAGCAGCGTCGAGGGTTACTCGACTGAAGCTTTCTTT
TRBV29-1,-,few,TRBJ2-2,CSALPRRPQNANTGELFF,TGCAGCGCCCTCCCTCGGCGCCCTCAAAACGCGAACACCGGGGAGCTGTTTTTT
TRBV12-3/TRBV12-4,-,-,TRBJ2-7,CASSNLGEQYF,TGTGCCAGCAGTAACTTGGGTGAGCAGTACTTC
TRBV6-2/TRBV6-3,TRBD2,-,TRBJ2-1,CASGYPGLAGGDEQFF,TGTGCCAGCGGCTACCCTGGACTAGCGGGAGGAGATGAGCAGTTCTTC
TRBV7-3,-,-,TRBJ2-2,CASSPRESGTGELFF,TGTGCCAGCAGCCCCCGGGAGAGCGGCACCGGGGAGCTGTTTTTT
TRBV9,-,few,TRBJ2-3,CASSVVGDTQYF,TGTGCCAGCAGCGTAGTAGGGGATACGCAGTATTTT
TRBV12-3/TRBV12-4,TRBD2,few,TRBJ2-1,CASSLGDYAGGEQFF,TGTGCCAGCAGTTTGGGTGACTACGCGGGGGGGGAGCAGTTCTTC
TRBV6-5,-,-,TRBJ1-1,CASSYTPGRIKGSTEAFF,TGTGCCAGCAGTTACACTCCCGGGCGGATTAAGGGGAGCACTGAAGCTTTCTTT
TRBV28,TRBD1,-,TRBJ2-7,CASSLGGGQGNEQYF,TGTGCCAGCAGTTTAGGAGGGGGACAGGGTAACGAGCAGTACTTC
TRBV2,-,few,TRBJ1-5,CASSDGGGDQPQHF,TGTGCCAGCAGTGACGGAGGGGGAGATCAGCCCCAGCATTTT
TRBV27,TRBD1,-,TRBJ2-3,CASSISGTGGAADTQYF,TGTGCCAGCAGTATCTCCGGGACAGGGGGCGCCGCAGATACGCAGTATTTT
TRBV10-3,-,-,TRBJ2-3,CAIGDVSSRATDTQYF,TGTGCCATAGGGGACGTCTCTTCTCGGGCTACAGATACGCAGTATTTT
TRBV11-2,-,-,TRBJ2-2,CASSQHGGRQPANTGELFF,TGTGCCAGCAGCCAACATGGAGGGAGACAACCAGCGAACACCGGGGAGCTGTTTTTT
TRBV5-1,TRBD2,-,TRBJ2-7,CASSFGLAGGLSEQYF,TGCGCCAGCAGCTTTGGACTAGCGGGAGGATTGAGCGAGCAGTACTTC
TRBV27,-,few,TRBJ1-2,CASSPQGFEGYTF,TGTGCCAGCAGTCCCCAAGGATTCGAGGGCTACACCTTC
TRBV11-2,TRBD1,few,TRBJ2-7,CASSSGQEHYF,TGTGCCAGCAGCTCTGGACAGGAACACTACTTC
TRBV20-1,TRBD1,-,TRBJ2-7,CSARAPTGEHEQYF,TGCAGTGCTAGGGCCCCGACAGGGGAGCACGAGCAGTACTTC
TRBV18,TRBD1,-,TRBJ2-7,CASSPNRGQRGLGEQYF,TGTGCCAGCTCACCAAACAGGGGACAGAGAGGACTGGGGGAGCAGTACTTC
TRBV12-5,-,few,TRBJ2-1,CASGLDGMTNEQFF,TGTGCTAGTGGTTTGGACGGGATGACGAACGAGCAGTTCTTC
TRBV5-1,-,few,TRBJ2-7,CASSLGGQMGAYEQYF,TGCGCCAGCAGTTTGGGGGGGCAGATGGGAGCCTACGAGCAGTACTTC
TRBV29-1,-,-,TRBJ2-2,CSVRTANTGELFFF,-
TRBV20-1,-,few,TRBJ2-7,CSARSFGGTTIGTDSYEQYF,TGCAGTGCTAGATCCTTTGGGGGGACCACGATCGGTACGGACTCCTACGAGCAGTACTTC